This record covers a single T cell receptor (beta chain). The germline V gene has CDR1 KGHSH and CDR2 LQKENI. Deletions cut 3 bases from V and 8 bases from J, with 11 bases between. CDR3 length: 13 amino acids. These data originate in a study of shared clonotypes between healthy human individuals. For each subset, genomic DNA was distributed in equal portions over several immunoSEQ plates. Sequencing used immunoSEQ multiplex PCR; TCRdb keeps in-frame clones, though not all of them. The sample records about 2.3 million clones, around 93% being singletons. Sample: naive CD4+ T cells from PBMCs. Documented subset: CD45RA+ positively selected. The sequence was collected from a man aged 18 to 29 in good health. Some clones in this sample may be carry-over from other donors' samples. The chain recombines TRBV18 with TRBJ2-1, with a possible D match to TRBD2 (6 bases). This chain's CDR3 is CASSPVEGHEQFF. DNA for the CDR3: TGTGCCAGCTCACCGGTGGAGGGACATGAGCAGTTCTTC.